These 3 T cell receptor beta chains were all obtained from the same sample, sequenced in a study of radiotherapy plus CTLA-4 blockade in lung cancer. Only in-frame clones appear in the TCRdb table, and some are missing; sequencing was by immunoSEQ multiplex PCR. Here the sample spans some 92,000 clones, around four fifths being singletons. The specimen comprised peripheral blood, sampled from a patient treated with radiotherapy plus ipilimumab. The receptors come from a human donor with non-small cell lung cancer who had a partial response to radiotherapy plus ipilimumab.

This clone was recorded a few times. This chain's CDR3 is CASSRGEGIGELFF. CDR3 sequence (DNA): TGTGCCAGCAGCCGGGGGGAGGGGATCGGGGAGCTGTTTTTT. The chain is built from TRBV7-8 and TRBJ2-2; TRBD2 agrees at 7 bases. Germline assignment: CDR1 SGHVS and CDR2 FQNEAQ. The CDR3 totals 14 residues. The ends lost 5 bases at V and 7 bases at J; junction bases unmatched: 7.

The chain recombines TRBV18 with TRBJ1-3; D not certain. V dropped 0 bases and J dropped 1 base, with 7 bases sitting between them. Germline CDR1 reads KGHSH; CDR2 reads LQKENI. The CDR3 is made up of 15 amino acids. This CDR3 reads CASSPPVGSGNTIYF. In nucleotides, the CDR3 is TGTGCCAGCTCACCACCGGTCGGGTCTGGAAACACCATATATTTT.

This clone was counted a few times. This rearrangement joins TRBV7-3 to TRBJ1-5; unclear D gene. Between the trimmed V and J ends, which lost 2 bases and 2 bases, there was a span of 13 bases. The CDR3 consists of 16 residues. The germline V gene encodes CDR1 SGHTA and CDR2 FQGTGA. The CDR3: CASSLESGFGNQPQHF. The CDR3, as DNA: TGTGCCAGCAGCTTAGAGTCGGGGTTCGGCAATCAGCCCCAGCATTTT.